A single TCR beta chain is shown here with its context. Its specificity is not known. The data belong to a study of cytomegalovirus exposure and HLA in healthy donors. Findings and caveats of the study: In a later analysis, TCR beta V- and J-gene trimming was associated with a missense DCLRE1C variant. For most TCR sequences rarity was the rule, although some public TCRs occurred in many donors. Reportedly, cytomegalovirus status was diagnosed with high sensitivity and specificity. When a later analysis compared HLA-associated TCR beta chains with equally common others, the HLA-associated chains turned out to be more clonally expanded and to have lower generation probabilities.

Germline CDR1 and CDR2: SGHRS and YFSETQ. The CDR3 has 16 residues. J was trimmed by 2 bases and V by 0 bases; bases with no gene match: 1. Use of 60 Vbeta and 13 Jbeta primers characterized the PCR. Generated by immunoSEQ multiplex PCR, the TCRdb table keeps only in-frame clones and is missing some. The sample yields 150,000 or so clones, around three quarters seen once. The specimen sequenced was PBMCs. The chain uses TRBV5-1 and TRBJ1-5; 11 bases fit TRBD1. The clonotype comes from a male donor in good health and CMV-seronegative. CDR3 residues: CASSLGTGGRNQPQHF. In nucleotides, the CDR3 is TGCGCCAGCAGCTTGGGGACAGGGGGCCGCAATCAGCCCCAGCATTTT.